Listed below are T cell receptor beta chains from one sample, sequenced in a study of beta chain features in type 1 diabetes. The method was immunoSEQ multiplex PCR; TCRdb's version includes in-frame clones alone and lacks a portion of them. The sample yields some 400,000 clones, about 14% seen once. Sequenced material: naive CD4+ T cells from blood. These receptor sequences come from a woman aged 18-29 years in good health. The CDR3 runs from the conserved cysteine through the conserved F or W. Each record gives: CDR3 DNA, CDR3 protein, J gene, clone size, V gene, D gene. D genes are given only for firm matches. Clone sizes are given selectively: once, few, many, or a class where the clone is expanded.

TGCGCCAGCAGCCAAAGTGGGCCAGGGGGAAGCGATGGCTACACCTTC CASSQSGPGGSDGYTF TRBJ1-2 few TRBV4-3 TRBD1
TGTGCCTGGAGTACTACATTTCAGCCCCAGCATTTT CAWSTTFQPQHF TRBJ1-5 NA TRBV30 NA
TGCAGCGTGGATCTAACGGGACATAGCACAGATACGCAGTATTTT CSVDLTGHSTDTQYF TRBJ2-3 NA TRBV29-1 NA
TGTGCCTGGACAGGCAGACCTAATGAAAAACTGTTTTTT CAWTGRPNEKLFF TRBJ1-4 few TRBV30 NA
TGTGCCAGTAGAGCCGCGACAGGGGCCCACACTGAAGCTTTCTTT CASRAATGAHTEAFF TRBJ1-1 NA TRBV19 TRBD1
TGCAGCGTACCGGGACAGGGTTTTAACGAGCAGTACTTC CSVPGQGFNEQYF TRBJ2-7 NA TRBV29-1 TRBD1
TGCGCCAGCAGCCAAGAAGGAGTAGGACTAGCTAGAAGAGGGGAGCAGTTCTTC CASSQEGVGLARRGEQFF TRBJ2-1 few TRBV4-3 TRBD2
TGTGCCAGCAGCTTCCTAGCGGGAGGGGTCGGAGAGCAGTACTTC CASSFLAGGVGEQYF TRBJ2-7 NA TRBV7-2 TRBD2
TGTGCCAGTGGGGAGAGGGAGAATGAGCAGTTCTTC CASGERENEQFF TRBJ2-1 NA TRBV27 NA
TGTGCCAGCAGCGGCGGTCCAGGGTTCGGGGCCAACGTCCTGACTTTC CASSGGPGFGANVLTF TRBJ2-6 few TRBV9 NA
TGCAGCGTTGCTGACTTGAGTTACGAGCAGTACTTC CSVADLSYEQYF TRBJ2-7 NA TRBV29-1 NA
TGCAGCGTTGAAGACAGGGCCCAGACCCAGTACTTC CSVEDRAQTQYF TRBJ2-5 NA TRBV29-1 NA
TGTGCCATCAGTGAACCGACTAGCGGGAGGGCCTCCTACAATGAGCAGTTCTTC CAISEPTSGRASYNEQFF TRBJ2-1 NA TRBV10-3 TRBD2
TGTGCCAGTAGTATCGCGGGTGAGCAGTACTTC CASSIAGEQYF TRBJ2-7 NA TRBV19 NA
TGTGCCAGCAGTTTGGCAGGGTCGGGCGAGCAGTACTTC CASSLAGSGEQYF TRBJ2-7 NA TRBV27 NA
TGTGCCAGCAGCCAGGGGGGACAGAACTATGGCTACACCTTC CASSQGGQNYGYTF TRBJ1-2 few TRBV4-2 TRBD1
TGTGCCAGCTCACCGGAGGGTCTCCCCTATGGCTACACCTTC CASSPEGLPYGYTF TRBJ1-2 NA TRBV18 NA
TGCGCCAGCAGCCAACTCGGACAGGGGACCGCCAAAAACATTCAGTACTTC CASSQLGQGTAKNIQYF TRBJ2-4 few TRBV4-1 TRBD1
TGCGCCAGCAGCCCAAGGACAGGGGGCTATCAAGAGACCCAGTACTTC CASSPRTGGYQETQYF TRBJ2-5 few TRBV5-1 TRBD1
TGTGCCAGCAGCGCACAGGTGCTAGTTGGGGCCAACGTCCTGACTTTC CASSAQVLVGANVLTF TRBJ2-6 few TRBV11-2 NA
TGTGCCAGCAGCGCCCCCGGGACTAGCAGTAAGCAGTACTTC CASSAPGTSSKQYF TRBJ2-5 NA TRBV11-1 TRBD2
TGCGCCAGCAGCTTTGGGGGGGACACCGGGGAGCTGTTTTTT CASSFGGDTGELFF TRBJ2-2 NA TRBV5-1 TRBD2
TGTGCCTGGTCAGGTGTCGCTGAAGCTTTCTTT CAWSGVAEAFF TRBJ1-1 few TRBV30 NA
TGCGCCAGCAGCTTTGGCGGCGGTAACACTGAAGCTTTCTTT CASSFGGGNTEAFF TRBJ1-1 NA TRBV5-1 NA
TGTGCCAGCAGCTTAGCCCCGCAGGGGACCCAGTACTTC CASSLAPQGTQYF TRBJ2-5 few TRBV7-9 NA
TGTGCCAGCAGCACGGGGACTAGGATCTACGAGCAGTACTTC CASSTGTRIYEQYF TRBJ2-7 few TRBV5-4 TRBD2
TGCAGCGTGGGGAGCACAGGGGGTACCTTTACGGCAGATACGCAGTATTTT CSVGSTGGTFTADTQYF TRBJ2-3 few TRBV29-1 TRBD1
TGTGCCAGCAGCCCTACGACAGTCCATGAGCAGTTCTTC CASSPTTVHEQFF TRBJ2-1 NA TRBV11-2 NA
TGTGCCAGCAGGACTGACAGAGGAAGACCCTACGAGCAGTACTTC CASRTDRGRPYEQYF TRBJ2-7 few TRBV28 NA
TGTGCCATCAGTGAGCCCGGCGGGACCCAGTACTTC CAISEPGGTQYF TRBJ2-5 NA TRBV10-3 NA
TGTGCCAGCAGCTTAGCAAGTCTAGCGGGAGCTACGCAGTATTTT CASSLASLAGATQYF TRBJ2-3 NA TRBV7-9 TRBD2
TGTGCCAGCAGTTACTCGGGCGGGGCCTACAATGAGCAGTTCTTC CASSYSGGAYNEQFF TRBJ2-1 NA TRBV6-6 NA
TGTGCCTGGAGTGCCGGGACTAGCGGGATCGGTTCGGTGCAGTACTTC CAWSAGTSGIGSVQYF TRBJ2-7 few TRBV30 TRBD2
TGTGCCAGCAGCATTTTCCGGGACAGGGCCTATGAGCAGTTCTTC CASSIFRDRAYEQFF TRBJ2-1 few TRBV28 TRBD1
TGTGCCAGCAGTTTGAGGTTAGGAGGCACTGAAGCTTTCTTT CASSLRLGGTEAFF TRBJ1-1 few TRBV28 NA
TGTGCCAGCAGTTTGGGGTTGGGTACGGGAAGCGATACGCAGTATTTT CASSLGLGTGSDTQYF TRBJ2-3 NA TRBV28 NA
TGTGCCAGCAGTTATGCGAGCTACGAGCAGTACTTC CASSYASYEQYF TRBJ2-7 few TRBV2 NA
TGTGCCAGCAGGAAAGCGGGAGGAAAAGAGACCCAGTACTTC CASRKAGGKETQYF TRBJ2-5 NA TRBV27 TRBD2
TGTGCCAGCAGCCCCGGGGGTAGCGGGAGTACGAGAGAGACCCAGTACTTC CASSPGGSGSTRETQYF TRBJ2-5 NA TRBV28 TRBD2
TGTGCCAGCAGCTTTTCGAACAGGGGAATGTCGGGAAACACCATATATTTT CASSFSNRGMSGNTIYF TRBJ1-3 NA TRBV7-8 TRBD1
TGTGCCAGCAGAGGGGACAATTCCTACGAGCAGTACTTC CASRGDNSYEQYF TRBJ2-7 NA TRBV7-2 NA
TGCGCCAGCAGCTTACAGGGTGTACCCGGGGAGCTGTTTTTT CASSLQGVPGELFF TRBJ2-2 NA TRBV5-1 NA
TGTGCCAGCAGTTACATCGGGGGTGAAGCTTTCTTT CASSYIGGEAFF TRBJ1-1 NA TRBV27 NA
TGTGCCAGCAGTCGAGGGACAGGGGGAAACACTGAAGCTTTCTTT CASSRGTGGNTEAFF TRBJ1-1 few TRBV28 TRBD1
TGTGCCAGCAGTTTCCAGCGAAGCGGGCCTTCAGGTCAGCAGTTCTTC CASSFQRSGPSGQQFF TRBJ2-1 NA TRBV28 NA
TGTGCCATCAGTGAGCGGGAGAAAACAGGCGAGCAGTACTTC CAISEREKTGEQYF TRBJ2-7 few TRBV10-3 NA
TGTGCCAGCAGCCCAGGGACAGGGGGTAAAGAGACCCAGTACTTC CASSPGTGGKETQYF TRBJ2-5 NA TRBV14 TRBD1
TGTGCCAGCTCGCCTCGACAGGGGATTGGGCCCTACGAGCAGTACTTC CASSPRQGIGPYEQYF TRBJ2-7 NA TRBV18 TRBD1
TGTGCCAGCAGTACATACGAGCAGTACTTC CASSTYEQYF TRBJ2-7 NA TRBV6-1 NA